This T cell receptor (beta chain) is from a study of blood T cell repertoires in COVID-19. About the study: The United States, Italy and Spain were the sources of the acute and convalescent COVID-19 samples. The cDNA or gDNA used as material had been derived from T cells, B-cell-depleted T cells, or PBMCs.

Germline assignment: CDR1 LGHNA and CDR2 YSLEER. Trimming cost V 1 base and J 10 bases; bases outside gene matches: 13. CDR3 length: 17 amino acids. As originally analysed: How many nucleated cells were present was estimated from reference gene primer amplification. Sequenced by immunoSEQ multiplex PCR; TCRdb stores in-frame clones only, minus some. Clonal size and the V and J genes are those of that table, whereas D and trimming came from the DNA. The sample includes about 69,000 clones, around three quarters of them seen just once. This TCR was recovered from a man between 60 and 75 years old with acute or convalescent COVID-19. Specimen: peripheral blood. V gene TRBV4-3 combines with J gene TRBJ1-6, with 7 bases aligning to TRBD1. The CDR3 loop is CASSQGPRTGSESPLHF. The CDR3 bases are TGCGCCAGCAGCCAAGGCCCTAGGACAGGCTCCGAGTCACCCCTCCACTTT.